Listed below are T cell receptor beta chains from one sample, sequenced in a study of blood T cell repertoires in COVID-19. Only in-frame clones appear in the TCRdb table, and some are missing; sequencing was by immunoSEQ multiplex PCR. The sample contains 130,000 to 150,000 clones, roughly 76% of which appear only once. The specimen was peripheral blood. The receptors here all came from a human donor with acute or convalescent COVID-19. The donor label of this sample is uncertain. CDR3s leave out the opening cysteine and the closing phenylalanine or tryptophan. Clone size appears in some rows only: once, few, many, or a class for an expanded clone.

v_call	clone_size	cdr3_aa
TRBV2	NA	ASSDRQGVIAEAF
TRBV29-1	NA	SVAKGAKTQY
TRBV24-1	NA	ATSASHTDTQY
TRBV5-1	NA	ASSRDTGNQPQH
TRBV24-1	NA	ATSDPLAGGGDEQF
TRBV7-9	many	ASRGRIGANVLT
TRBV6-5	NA	ASRSIDSSYGYT
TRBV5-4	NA	ASSQQGIDEQY
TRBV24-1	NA	ATQSTGRGNQPQH
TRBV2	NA	ASLARKDPYNEQF
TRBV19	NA	ASSMYAGTSGVQETQY
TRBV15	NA	ATSRSSQAHEQY
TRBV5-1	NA	ASSNLWDSPTGELF
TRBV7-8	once	ASSIRQGAEQPQH
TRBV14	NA	ASSPRSSYNEQF
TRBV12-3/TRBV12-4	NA	ASSLSTDTQY
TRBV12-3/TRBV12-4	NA	ATSEVNEQF
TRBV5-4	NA	ASSLVGDYYGYT
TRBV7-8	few	ASSLVRGEQF
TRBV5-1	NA	ASSWGQGPAF
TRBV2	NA	ASSEERWQGRYEQY
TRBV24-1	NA	ATSDSRQGLRYGYT
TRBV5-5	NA	ASSLRDNPSTDTQY
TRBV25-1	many	ASSEGGRYGYT
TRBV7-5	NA	VRSLIVAGDYNEQF
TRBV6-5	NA	ASSYSLRDHYGYT
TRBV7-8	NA	ATADNTNQPQH
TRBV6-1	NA	ASSEVGGAHNGYT
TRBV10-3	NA	AIRESGEEYNEQF
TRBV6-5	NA	ASSLDEGTEAF
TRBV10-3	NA	AIRRGTVDTEAF
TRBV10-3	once	AISAPTGEDYGYT
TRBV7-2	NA	ASSLWTGSNQPQH
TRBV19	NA	ASSMGDRGERENYGYT
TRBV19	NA	ASSGRASGNSPLH
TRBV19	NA	ATQRTDTYEQY
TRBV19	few	ASSARGLAGGKRYNEQF
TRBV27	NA	ASSSIGGEETQY
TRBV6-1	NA	ASSEAAPQH
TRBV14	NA	ASSQRGQFYEQY
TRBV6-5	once	ASRRTGSGNTIY
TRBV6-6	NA	ACRDSVNTEAF
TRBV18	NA	ASSPVGVAKNIQY